This T cell receptor (beta chain) was observed in a study of blood T cell repertoires in COVID-19. Whole-study context: PBMCs, B-cell-depleted T cells, or T cells provided the cDNA or gDNA that made up the material.

This clone has just one count. Other DNA sequences from this sample encode an identical CDR3 as well. Per the original data handling: The authors estimated nucleated cell counts from reference gene primer amplification. Repertoires were generated with immunoSEQ multiplex PCR, while TCRdb's copy carries only in-frame clones and drops some. V and J calls and clone size are as listed in that table; D and trimming were resolved from the DNA. The table shows a few hundred thousand clones, with around 86% occurring only once. V lost 6 bases, J lost 4 bases, and 14 bases stayed unmatched. Germline V gives CDR1 ENHRY, CDR2 SYGVKD. The CDR3 covers 16 residues.

Specimen: peripheral blood. The TCR was taken from a middle-aged man who had recovered from COVID-19. The genes are TRBV10-3 and TRBJ1-2; 7 bases are a match to TRBD1. As DNA, the CDR3 is TGTGCCATCAGATCATCTGGAACAGGGGAACGCTATGGCTACACCTTC. It yields the protein CAIRSSGTGERYGYTF.